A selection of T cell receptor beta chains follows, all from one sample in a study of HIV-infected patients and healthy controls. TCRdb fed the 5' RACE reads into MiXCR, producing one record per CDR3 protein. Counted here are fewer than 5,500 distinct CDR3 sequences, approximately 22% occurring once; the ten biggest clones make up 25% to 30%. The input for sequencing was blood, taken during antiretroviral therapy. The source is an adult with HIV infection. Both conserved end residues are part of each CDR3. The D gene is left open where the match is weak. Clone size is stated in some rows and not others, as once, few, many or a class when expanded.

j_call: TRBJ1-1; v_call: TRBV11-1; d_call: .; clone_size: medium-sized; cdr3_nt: TGTGCCAGCAGCTCCGACTGGGGGACTGAAGCTTTCTTT; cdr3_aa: CASSSDWGTEAFF
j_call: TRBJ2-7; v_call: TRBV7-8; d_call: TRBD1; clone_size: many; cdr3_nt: TGTGCCAGCAGCGCGTGGACAGGGCGTCTCTACGAGCAGTACTTC; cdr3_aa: CASSAWTGRLYEQYF
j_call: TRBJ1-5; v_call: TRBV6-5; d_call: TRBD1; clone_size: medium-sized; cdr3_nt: TGTGCCAGCAGTCCCGGACAGGACTATCAGCCCCAGCATTTT; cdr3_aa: CASSPGQDYQPQHF
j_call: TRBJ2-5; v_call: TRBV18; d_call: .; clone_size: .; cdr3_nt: TGTGCCAGCTCACCACGCACGACCCAAGAGACCCAGTACTTC; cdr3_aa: CASSPRTTQETQYF
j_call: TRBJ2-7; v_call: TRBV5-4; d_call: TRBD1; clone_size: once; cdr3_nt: TGTGCCAGCAGCTTTACCGGGACAGGGGCCCTAGAGCAGTACTTC; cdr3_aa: CASSFTGTGALEQYF
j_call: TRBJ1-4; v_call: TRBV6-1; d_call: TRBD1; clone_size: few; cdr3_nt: TGTGCCAGCAAACCCGGGACAGTGGCAACTAATGAAAAACTGTTTTTT; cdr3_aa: CASKPGTVATNEKLFF
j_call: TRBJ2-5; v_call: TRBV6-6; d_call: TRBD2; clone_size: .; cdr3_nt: TGTGCCAGCAGTCCGGGACTAGCGGTCCAAGAGACCCAGTACTTC; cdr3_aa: CASSPGLAVQETQYF
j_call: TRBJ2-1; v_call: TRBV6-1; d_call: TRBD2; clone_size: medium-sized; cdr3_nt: TGTGCCAGCAGTGAACTTGCGGGGGGCCCATACAATGAGCAGTTCTTC; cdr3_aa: CASSELAGGPYNEQFF
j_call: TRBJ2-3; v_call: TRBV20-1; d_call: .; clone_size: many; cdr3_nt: TGCAGTGCTCGGACGGGGGGCGCAAATACGCAGTATTTT; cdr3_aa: CSARTGGANTQYF
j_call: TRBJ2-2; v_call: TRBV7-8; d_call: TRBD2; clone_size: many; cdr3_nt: TGTGCCAGCAGCTTATCCCGGACTAGACCTAACACCGGGGAGCTGTTTTTT; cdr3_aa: CASSLSRTRPNTGELFF
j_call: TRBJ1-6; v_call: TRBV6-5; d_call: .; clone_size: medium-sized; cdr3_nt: TGTGCCAGCAGACCGTCATATAATTCACCCCTCCACTTT; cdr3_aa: CASRPSYNSPLHF
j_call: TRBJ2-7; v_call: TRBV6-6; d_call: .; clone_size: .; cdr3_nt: TGTGCCAGCAGTTACACCCCGGGACCGAACTACGATCAGTACTTC; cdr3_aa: CASSYTPGPNYDQYF
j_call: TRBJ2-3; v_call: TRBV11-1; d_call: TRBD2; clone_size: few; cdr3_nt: TGTGCCAGCAGCCCAAGGGGACTAGCAGGCGCAGGTACGCAGTATTTT; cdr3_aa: CASSPRGLAGAGTQYF
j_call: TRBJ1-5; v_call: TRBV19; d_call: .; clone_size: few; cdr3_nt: TGTGCCAGTAGTATTCCGGGGGCTAGCAATCAGCCCCAGCATTTT; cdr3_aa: CASSIPGASNQPQHF